Listed below are T cell receptor beta chains from one sample, sequenced in a study of graft-versus-host responses after intestinal transplantation. TCRdb's copy holds only in-frame clones and misses some; the assay was immunoSEQ multiplex PCR. This sample has approximately 60,000 clones, with roughly 90% found just once. Material: PBMCs, obtained 26 days after transplant. Receptors were obtained from a human patient who received an intestinal transplant, so some T cells may come from the graft donor. Both conserved end residues are part of each CDR3. D genes are given only for firm matches. The size entry is marked missing in some rows and otherwise reads once, few, many or a size class.

d_call j_call clone_size v_call cdr3_length cdr3_nt cdr3_aa
TRBD1 TRBJ2-3 - TRBV2 14 TGTGCCAGCAGCCCAGGGGGCAGACCAGATACGCAGTATTTT CASSPGGRPDTQYF
- TRBJ1-4 - TRBV7-8 13 TGTGCCAGCATGGTAGGGGATAATGAAAAACTGTTTTTT CASMVGDNEKLFF
TRBD2 TRBJ2-3 - TRBV28 15 TGTGCCAGCAGTTACCTAGCGGAGACCACAGATACGCAGTATTTT CASSYLAETTDTQYF
TRBD1 TRBJ1-2 once TRBV10-3 19 TGTGCCATCAGTAATAGTTGGGTAACGACAGGGGGCTCCAGCTATGGCTACACCTTC CAISNSWVTTGGSSYGYTF
TRBD2 TRBJ2-1 - TRBV7-9 15 TGTGCCAGCAGCCCGTGGACTAGCAAAGTCAATGAGCAGTTCTTC CASSPWTSKVNEQFF
- TRBJ1-5 - TRBV28 15 TGTGCCAGCAGTTTATGGCGGGGTAACAATCAGCCCCAGCATTTT CASSLWRGNNQPQHF
- TRBJ1-2 - TRBV6-5 14 TGTGCCAGCAGTTACGAGGGTACAAGTTATGGCTACACCTTC CASSYEGTSYGYTF
TRBD1 TRBJ1-5 - TRBV28 14 TGTGCCAGCAGTTACGACAGGGTGGATCAGCCCCAGCATTTT CASSYDRVDQPQHF
- TRBJ2-2 - TRBV7-6 14 TGTGCCAGCAGCTTACCGGGATTAGCCGGGGAGCTGTTTTTT CASSLPGLAGELFF
- TRBJ2-7 - TRBV6-1 16 TGTGCCAGCAGTGAGTTATGGGCAGGGGTAGTATACGAGCAGTACTTC CASSELWAGVVYEQYF
- TRBJ2-7 - TRBV5-6 12 TGTGCCAGCAGCTCCCTAGGCTACGAGCAGTACTTC CASSSLGYEQYF
- TRBJ1-1 - TRBV9 13 TGTGCCAGCAGCGTAGCAGGGTACACTGAAGCTTTCTTT CASSVAGYTEAFF
- TRBJ2-5 - TRBV19 15 TGTGCCAGTAGTGTTTCACTCGTAAGAAAAGAGACCCAGTACTTC CASSVSLVRKETQYF
- TRBJ2-3 - TRBV18 12 TGTGCCAGCTCACCGCGGGAAGATACGCAGTATTTT CASSPREDTQYF
TRBD1 TRBJ1-4 - TRBV6-6 15 TGTGCCAGCAGATTCAGGGACAGGGGGCTGGAAAAACTGTTTTTT CASRFRDRGLEKLFF
- TRBJ2-4 few TRBV28 13 TGTGCCAGCAGCCTAACAGGCGGAAACATTCAGTACTTC CASSLTGGNIQYF
- TRBJ1-1 - TRBV6-5 13 TGTGCCAGCAGTTATGGGTCAGGGTCTGAAGCTTTCTTT CASSYGSGSEAFF
- TRBJ2-2 - TRBV14 13 TGTGCCAGCAGCCAGAGCTTTCCCGGGGAGCTGTTTTTT CASSQSFPGELFF
TRBD1 TRBJ1-6 - TRBV27 16 TGTGCCAGCAGTGAAAACACCGGGACAGGGAATTCACCCCTCCACTTT CASSENTGTGNSPLHF
- TRBJ2-7 - TRBV4-1 13 TGCGCCAGCAGCCAAGGGGCAGGCGACGAGCAGTACTTC CASSQGAGDEQYF
- TRBJ1-5 - TRBV28 16 TGTGCCAGCAGCTCCGCCGTGGGGCAAAGCAATCAGCCCCAGCATTTT CASSSAVGQSNQPQHF
- TRBJ2-1 - TRBV19 15 TGTGCCAGTAGCGCCCCTGCGGGGAATTACAATGAGCAGTTCTTC CASSAPAGNYNEQFF
TRBD1 TRBJ1-3 - TRBV7-9 14 TGTGCCAGCAGTTTCGACAGGGCTGGAAACACCATATATTTT CASSFDRAGNTIYF
- TRBJ1-3 - TRBV27 14 TGTGCCAGCAGTTCCGCAGGGTCTGGAAACACCATATATTTT CASSSAGSGNTIYF
- TRBJ1-2 - TRBV4-1 12 TGCGCCAGCCGGGGACAAAAGGAGGGCTACACCTTC CASRGQKEGYTF
TRBD1 TRBJ1-6 - TRBV6-4 16 TGTGCCAGCAGTGGACAGGGCCTCTCCTATAATTCACCCCTCCACTTT CASSGQGLSYNSPLHF
- TRBJ2-6 - TRBV6-4 17 TGTGCCAGCAGTGACTCACCGGACAGTTCTGGGGCCAACGTCCTGACTTTC CASSDSPDSSGANVLTF
- TRBJ1-5 - TRBV9 13 TGTGCCAGCAGCGTAGGTATACAGCAGCCCCAGCATTTT CASSVGIQQPQHF
- TRBJ2-7 few TRBV7-9 16 TGTGCCAGCAGCTTAGGGGTTGACAGGTTCACGGGGGAGCAGTACTTC CASSLGVDRFTGEQYF